A single sample is the source of the 24 T cell receptor beta chains below, sequenced in a study of T cell repertoires in cytomegalovirus infection (dated by TCRdb to between 2018 and 2021). TCRdb shows the sequencer as Illumina HiSeq 1500. TCRdb reworked the public reads: Q25 trimming with fastp, MiXCR clone assembly, productive beta chains retained. Rows with one shared CDR3 protein collapse into an entry with the most common genes and DNA. The sample yields around 630,000 distinct CDR3 sequences; 20% to 25% were counted once. Less than 9.5% of the sample is taken by the ten largest. Sequencing input: CD8+ T cells from PBMCs. Receptors were obtained from a human donor in good health (CMV status not recorded). Some clones in this sample may be carry-over from other donors' samples.

V usage is TRBV7-9 and J usage is TRBJ2-1; the match to TRBD1 covers 7 bases. Germline CDR1 is SEHNR and CDR2 is FQNEAQ (reference sequence). V shed 5 bases and J 8 bases; nucleotides not matched to a gene: 12. This CDR3 contains 15 residues. The DNA of the CDR3 is TGTGCCAGCAGCCACAGAAGGGGGCGCGACGATGAGCAGTTCTTC. Translation: CASSHRRGRDDEQFF.

This sequence joins TRBV12-3 or TRBV12-4 and TRBJ1-2; D unclear. The CDR3 loop spans 14 amino acids. Trimming left V 5 bases short and J 2 bases short, with 12 bases between. This chain's CDR3 is CASSLGLLNYGYTF. The DNA for the CDR3 is TGTGCCAGCAGTCTCGGCCTCCTGAACTATGGCTACACCTTC.

At least ten counts were recorded for this clonotype. This sequence joins TRBV7-8 and TRBJ2-1; D is tentatively TRBD1 or TRBD2 (5 bases each). CDR1 SGHVS and CDR2 FQNEAQ come from the germline V gene. The CDR3 extends over 15 amino acids. V was clipped by 5 bases and J by 2 bases, with 13 bases between them. The CDR3 sequence: CASSHPGSPYNEQFF. The CDR3 region has the DNA TGTGCCAGCAGCCATCCAGGGAGCCCCTACAATGAGCAGTTCTTC.

This clonotype appeared a few times. The chain links TRBV28 to TRBJ2-2; D is perhaps TRBD1 (6 bases). Trimming cost V 3 bases and J 1 base, with 15 bases left between them. CDR1 is MDHEN and CDR2 is SYDVKM in the germline V gene. The CDR3 length is 17 residues. The chain's CDR3 is CASSFQGLIENTGELFF. DNA of the CDR3: TGTGCCAGCAGTTTTCAGGGGCTCATCGAGAACACCGGGGAGCTGTTTTTT. The entire variable domain, with the rest obtained from reference TRBV28 and TRBJ2-2, is as follows: DVKVTQSSRYLVKRTGEKVFLECVQDMDHENMFWYRQDPGLGLRLIYFSYDVKMKEKGDIPEGYSVSREKKERFSLILESASTNQTSMYLCASSFQGLIENTGELFFGEGSRLTVL.

This clonotype was counted ten times or more. The genes are TRBV7-8 and TRBJ2-3; possible D gene TRBD2, 6 bases. Looked up from germline, CDR1 is SGHVS and CDR2 is FQNEAQ. This CDR3 has 15 residues. Between the trimmed V and J ends, which lost 5 bases and 5 bases, there was a span of 17 bases. The CDR3 sequence: CASSLAGTTRDTQYF. The DNA of the CDR3 is TGTGCCAGCAGCCTTGCGGGAACCACAAGAGATACGCAGTATTTT.

Of note for this clonotype: A junction boundary mismatches the germline segment, possibly from a read error. The genes are TRBV20-1 and TRBJ2-1; maybe TRBD2 (5 bases). There are 13 residues in the CDR3. From germline, CDR1 is DFQATT and CDR2 SNEGSKA (reference sequence). Here the CDR3 DNA reads TGCAGTACTAGATCTCTCGCCTACAATGAGCAGTTCTTC. Amino acids: CSTRSLAYNEQFF.

The rearrangement links TRBV20-1 to TRBJ2-1; 12 nucleotides agree with TRBD2. The V segment lost 5 bases and the J segment 6 bases; nucleotides outside the gene matches: 5. The CDR3 is 14 amino acids. The V gene's germline CDR1 is DFQATT and CDR2 SNEGSKA (reference sequence). The CDR3 here is CSAYRLAGVNEQFF. The CDR3, as DNA: TGCAGTGCTTATCGACTAGCGGGGGTCAATGAGCAGTTCTTC.

This chain uses TRBV13 with TRBJ1-1, with a possible D match to TRBD1 (5 bases). Germline assignment: CDR1 PRHDT and CDR2 FYEKMQ (reference sequence). CDR3 length: 14 residues. Trimming cost V 1 base and J 5 bases, with 11 bases left between them. CDR3 sequence (DNA): TGTGCCAGCAGCTTAGACAACAGGAGGACTGAAGCTTTCTTT. Translation gives CASSLDNRRTEAFF.

The table lists this clonotype with many counts. The junction and the germline gene differ at one end; a read error may be behind it. The V call is TRBV19, the J call TRBJ1-2; D may be TRBD1 (6 bases). Germline values: CDR1 LNHDA, CDR2 SQIVND (reference sequence). The CDR3 has 12 residues. CDR3 sequence (DNA): TGTGCCAGTAGCTACAGCCGGGACACCTTGTCGTTC. The encoded protein is CASSYSRDTLSF. Supplemented by reference TRBV19 and TRBJ1-2, the full variable domain reads DGGITQSPKYLFRKEGQNVTLSCEQNLNHDAMYWYRQDPGQGLRLIYYSQIVNDFQKGDIAEGYSVSREKKESFPLTVTSAQKNPTAFYLCASSYSRDTLSFGSGTRLTVV.

This clonotype was seen only once. The chain carries TRBV5-4 and TRBJ2-3; TRBD2 matches at 9 bases. Trimming removed 4 bases from V and 2 bases from J; junction bases left unmatched: 5. The germline V gene encodes CDR1 SGHNT and CDR2 YYREEE (reference sequence). The CDR3 consists of 15 residues. DNA for the CDR3: TGTGCCAGCAGCCCGTGGACTAGCGCCACAGATACGCAGTATTTT. Translated: CASSPWTSATDTQYF. Full variable domain (outside the CDR3, taken from reference TRBV5-4 and TRBJ2-3): ETGVTQSPTHLIKTRGQQVTLRCSSQSGHNTVSWYQQALGQGPQFIFQYYREEENGRGNFPPRFSGLQFPNYSSELNVNALELDDSALYLCASSPWTSATDTQYFGPGTRLTVL.

The chain combines TRBV6-2 or TRBV6-3 with TRBJ2-5; D not certain. Germline lookup yields CDR1 MNHEY and CDR2 SVGEGT. V lost 2 bases and J lost 5, with 9 bases in between. CDR3 size: 13 residues. The CDR3 is CASSYNVWETQYF. CDR3 sequence (DNA): TGTGCCAGCAGTTACAATGTTTGGGAGACCCAGTACTTC.

The table lists this clonotype with a few counts. The chain recombines TRBV7-9 with TRBJ2-7; D is unresolved. Germline CDR1 is SEHNR and CDR2 is FQNEAQ (reference sequence). CDR3 length equals 12 residues. Trimming pared 2 bases from V and 6 bases from J, leaving 8 bases between. The CDR3 here is CASSLNGVEQYF. DNA for the CDR3: TGTGCCAGCAGCTTAAATGGGGTCGAGCAGTACTTC.

On this clonotype itself: The germline gene is not matched at one end of the junction; a read error may be the cause. The chain links TRBV28 to TRBJ2-1; D is perhaps TRBD1 (5 bases). This CDR3 has 16 amino acids. Germline lookup yields CDR1 MDHEN and CDR2 SYDVKM. The CDR3 sequence is CASSLDPTTTDNGQFF. CDR3 nucleotides: TGTGCCAGCAGTTTAGACCCCACAACTACGGACAATGGGCAGTTCTTC.

In its sample, this clonotype was seen a few times. The gene calls are TRBV11-2 and TRBJ2-7, with D possibly being TRBD1 (6 bases). The CDR3 is 13 residues long. Trimming removed 5 bases at V and 6 bases at J, with 14 bases between. Looked up from germline, CDR1 is SGHAT and CDR2 is FQNNGV. Written as DNA, the CDR3 is TGTGCCAGCAGCCCTCGGCAGGGGCCCGAGCAGTACTTC. It codes for CASSPRQGPEQYF.

This clonotype was observed a handful of times. This rearrangement joins TRBV5-5 to TRBJ2-3, with TRBD1 as a possible D gene (6 bases). This CDR3 has 16 amino acids. Per the germline V gene, CDR1 is SGHKS and CDR2 is YYEKEE (reference sequence). Trimming took off 4 bases at V and 1 base at J, with 16 bases between the two ends. DNA of the CDR3: TGTGCCAGCAGCCTCTTCCAGGGGTTCGGCACAGATACGCAGTATTTT. Amino acid sequence: CASSLFQGFGTDTQYF.

This clonotype was found many times. The chain has TRBV7-2 and TRBJ2-3, with TRBD2 matching 14 bases. V lost 5 bases to trimming and J lost 3 bases; unmatched junction nucleotides: 4. Per germline, CDR1 SGHTA and CDR2 FQGNSA. The CDR3 spans 16 residues. The CDR3 DNA reads TGTGCCAGCAGCGCGGGACTAGCGGGGGTAACAGATACGCAGTATTTT. It yields the protein CASSAGLAGVTDTQYF.

This clonotype was counted between two and nine times. The V and J genes are TRBV7-8 and TRBJ2-1; 8 bases are shared with TRBD2. Germline CDR1 reads SGHVS; CDR2 reads FQNEAQ. The CDR3 totals 16 residues. V was clipped by 6 bases and J by 0 bases; unmatched bases: 7. The chain's CDR3 is CASRELAGSSYNEQFF. The CDR3 DNA follows: TGTGCCAGCAGGGAGTTAGCGGGGAGCTCCTACAATGAGCAGTTCTTC.

The chain has TRBV29-1 and TRBJ1-1, with D maybe TRBD1 (5 bases). Between the trimmed V and J ends, which lost 3 bases and 4 bases, there was a span of 15 bases. The length of the CDR3 is 14 residues. Germline lookup yields CDR1 SQVTM and CDR2 ANQGSEA. This CDR3 is CSVESGGFGTEAFF. The CDR3 nucleotides read TGCAGCGTTGAGTCGGGGGGTTTTGGCACTGAAGCTTTCTTT.

There are a few counts of this clonotype. The V and J genes are TRBV7-3 and TRBJ1-2; D perhaps matches TRBD1 (6 bases). V lost 3 bases to trimming and J lost 3 bases, with 14 bases between them. Per the germline V gene, CDR1 is SGHTA and CDR2 is FQGTGA. The CDR3 totals 15 residues. This chain's CDR3 is CASSFGGGNDYGYTF. The CDR3 DNA reads as TGTGCCAGCAGCTTTGGAGGGGGTAATGACTATGGCTACACCTTC.

Ten or more counts support this clonotype. The genes are TRBV7-2 and TRBJ2-3; no firm D call. CDR1 and CDR2 from the germline V gene are SGHTA and FQGNSA. Trimming took 1 base from V and 1 from J, leaving 12 bases between them. This CDR3 region has 16 residues. CDR3 loop: CASSLVATQRTDTQYF. The DNA of the CDR3 is TGTGCCAGCAGCTTAGTCGCGACACAACGCACAGATACGCAGTATTTT.

This CDR3 is CSASWTGDTEAFF. CDR3 in DNA: TGCAGTGCTAGTTGGACAGGGGACACTGAAGCTTTCTTT. V usage is TRBV20-1 and J usage is TRBJ1-1; TRBD1 matches 9 bases. The V segment lost 3 bases and the J segment 3 bases; nucleotides outside the gene matches: 2. Germline lookup yields CDR1 DFQATT and CDR2 SNEGSKA (reference sequence). This CDR3 spans 13 amino acids.

V gene TRBV19 combines with J gene TRBJ1-5; 7 bases are shared with TRBD1. Germline V lookup: CDR1 LNHDA, CDR2 SQIVND (reference sequence). Trimming at V came to 5 bases and at J to 7 bases, leaving 11 bases not matched to a gene. This CDR3 comprises 15 residues. CDR3: CASSPRQGSNQPQHF. The CDR3 DNA reads TGTGCCAGTAGTCCTCGACAGGGAAGTAACCAGCCCCAGCATTTT. The variable domain in full, completed from reference TRBV19 and TRBJ1-5, reads DGGITQSPKYLFRKEGQNVTLSCEQNLNHDAMYWYRQDPGQGLRLIYYSQIVNDFQKGDIAEGYSVSREKKESFPLTVTSAQKNPTAFYLCASSPRQGSNQPQHFGDGTRLSIL.

The chain combines TRBV27 with TRBJ2-3; D could derive from TRBD1 or TRBD2 (5 bases each). The germline gives CDR1 MNHEY, CDR2 SMNVEV (reference sequence). The germline V and J ends were trimmed by 0 bases and 1 base, with 11 bases remaining between them. The CDR3 sequence is 16 residues long. This CDR3 reads CASSLSGGSGTDTQYF. The CDR3 coding sequence is TGTGCCAGCAGTTTATCTGGGGGATCAGGCACAGATACGCAGTATTTT.

The genes are TRBV24-1 and TRBJ2-2; either TRBD1 or TRBD2 may fit D (5 bases each). Germline V gives CDR1 KGHDR, CDR2 SFDVKD. The CDR3 sequence is 13 residues long. Trimming removed 9 bases from V and 4 bases from J, with 11 bases in between. The CDR3 nucleotides are TGTGCCACCTGGGACCCCGGCACCGGGGAGCTGTTTTTT. It encodes CATWDPGTGELFF.